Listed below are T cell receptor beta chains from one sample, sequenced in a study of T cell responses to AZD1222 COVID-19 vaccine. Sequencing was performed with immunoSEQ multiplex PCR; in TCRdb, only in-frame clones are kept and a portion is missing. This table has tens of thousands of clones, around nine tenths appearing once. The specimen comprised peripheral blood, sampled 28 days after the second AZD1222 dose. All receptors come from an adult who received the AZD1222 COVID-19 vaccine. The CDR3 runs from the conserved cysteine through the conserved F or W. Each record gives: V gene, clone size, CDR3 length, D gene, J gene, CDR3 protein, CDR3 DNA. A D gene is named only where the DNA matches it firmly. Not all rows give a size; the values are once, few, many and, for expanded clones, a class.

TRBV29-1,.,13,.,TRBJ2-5,CSVVGPRQETQYF,TGCAGCGTTGTTGGGCCACGTCAGGAGACCCAGTACTTC
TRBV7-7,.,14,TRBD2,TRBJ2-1,CASSLAGGHNEQFF,TGTGCTAGCAGCTTAGCGGGAGGGCACAATGAGCAGTTCTTC
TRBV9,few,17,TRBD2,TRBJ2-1,CASSVVSGGISYNEQFF,TGTGCCAGCAGCGTAGTTAGCGGGGGTATTTCCTACAATGAGCAGTTCTTC
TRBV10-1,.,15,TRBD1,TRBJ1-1,CASSTRDRGIGEAFF,TGCGCCAGCAGTACCCGGGACAGGGGAATAGGTGAAGCTTTCTTT
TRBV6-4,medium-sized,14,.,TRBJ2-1,CASSDSEGVDEQFF,TGTGCCAGCAGTGACTCAGAGGGGGTGGATGAGCAGTTCTTC
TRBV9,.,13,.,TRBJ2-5,CASSGGSRETQYF,TGTGCCAGCAGCGGGGGGTCTCGAGAGACCCAGTACTTC
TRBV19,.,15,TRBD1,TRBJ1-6,CASSPDRVGSSPLHF,TGTGCCAGTAGTCCCGACAGGGTGGGCAGTTCACCCCTCCACTTT
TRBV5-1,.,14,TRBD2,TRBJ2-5,CASSLALAEETQYF,TGCGCCAGCAGCTTGGCACTAGCGGAGGAGACCCAGTACTTC
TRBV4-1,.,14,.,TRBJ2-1,CASSQAGTYNEQFF,TGCGCCAGCAGCCAAGCCGGGACCTACAATGAGCAGTTCTTC
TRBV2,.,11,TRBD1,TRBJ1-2,CARQGGSGYTF,TGTGCCAGACAGGGGGGATCTGGCTACACCTTC
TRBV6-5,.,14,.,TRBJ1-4,CASSPFLSNEKLFF,TGTGCCAGCAGTCCATTCCTATCTAATGAAAAACTGTTTTTT
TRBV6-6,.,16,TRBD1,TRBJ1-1,CASSFGIDRVGTEAFF,TGTGCCAGCAGTTTCGGTATCGACAGGGTGGGCACTGAAGCTTTCTTT
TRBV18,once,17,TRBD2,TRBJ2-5,CASSLGGARGAQETQYF,TGTGCCAGCTCACTGGGAGGGGCGCGCGGGGCCCAAGAGACCCAGTACTTC
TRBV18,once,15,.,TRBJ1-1,CASSHQRYMNTEAFF,TGTGCCAGCTCACACCAACGGTACATGAACACTGAAGCTTTCTTT
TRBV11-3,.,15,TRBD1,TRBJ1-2,CASSLGRQGPYGYTF,TGTGCCAGCAGCTTAGGTAGACAGGGACCCTATGGCTACACCTTC
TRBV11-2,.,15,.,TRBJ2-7,CASSRAGIGGYEQYF,TGTGCCAGCAGCCGTGCGGGGATTGGGGGCTACGAGCAGTACTTC
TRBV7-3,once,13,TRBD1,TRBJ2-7,CASSRDRGYEQYF,TGTGCCAGCAGCCGGGACAGGGGCTACGAGCAGTACTTC
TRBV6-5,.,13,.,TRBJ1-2,CASSYYESYGYTF,TGTGCCAGCAGTTACTACGAGTCCTATGGCTACACCTTC
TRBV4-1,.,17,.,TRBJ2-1,CASSQTSPVVFYNEQFF,TGCGCCAGCAGCCAAACTAGCCCCGTAGTGTTCTACAATGAGCAGTTCTTC
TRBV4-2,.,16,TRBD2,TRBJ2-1,CASSQQTSGSYNEQFF,TGTGCCAGCAGCCAGCAAACTAGCGGCTCCTACAATGAGCAGTTCTTC
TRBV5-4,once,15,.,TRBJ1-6,CASGNEDRPYSPLHF,TGTGCCAGCGGGAACGAGGACAGACCCTATTCACCCCTCCACTTT
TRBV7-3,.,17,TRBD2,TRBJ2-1,CASSPVLRETSYNEQFF,TGTGCCAGCAGCCCCGTCTTGCGGGAGACCTCCTACAATGAGCAGTTCTTC
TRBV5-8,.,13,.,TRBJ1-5,CASSLDGNQPQHF,TGTGCCAGCAGCTTGGACGGTAATCAGCCCCAGCATTTT
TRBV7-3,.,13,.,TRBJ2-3,CASSSRNTDTQYF,TGTGCCAGCAGCTCCCGTAACACAGATACGCAGTATTTT
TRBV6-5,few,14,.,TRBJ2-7,CASSLARGSYEQYF,TGTGCCAGCAGTCTCGCCAGGGGTTCCTACGAGCAGTACTTC
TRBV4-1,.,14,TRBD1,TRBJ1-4,CASSLRDRDEKLFF,TGCGCCAGCAGCCTCCGGGACAGGGACGAAAAACTGTTTTTT
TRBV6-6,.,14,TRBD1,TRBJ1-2,CASRQGQGNYGYTF,TGTGCCAGCAGGCAGGGACAGGGGAACTATGGCTACACCTTC
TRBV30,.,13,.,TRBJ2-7,CAWSGQGGAEQYF,TGTGCCTGGAGTGGTCAGGGTGGGGCCGAGCAGTACTTC
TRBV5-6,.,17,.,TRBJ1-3,CASSLGAGRQYGNTIYF,TGTGCCAGCAGCTTAGGGGCAGGGCGACAGTACGGAAACACCATATATTTT
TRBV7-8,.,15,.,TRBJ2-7,CASSLVVAGAYEQYF,TGTGCCAGCAGCTTAGTTGTGGCAGGCGCCTACGAGCAGTACTTC
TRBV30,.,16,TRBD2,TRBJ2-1,CAWSEKGLGKLNEQFF,TGTGCCTGGAGCGAAAAGGGACTAGGGAAACTCAATGAGCAGTTCTTC
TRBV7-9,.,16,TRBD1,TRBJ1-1,CASSGEGQGARTEAFF,TGTGCCAGCAGCGGAGAGGGACAGGGGGCGCGCACTGAAGCTTTCTTT
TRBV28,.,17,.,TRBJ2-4,CASSPVIGRLAKNIQYF,TGTGCCAGCAGCCCAGTCATCGGACGGCTAGCCAAAAACATTCAGTACTTC
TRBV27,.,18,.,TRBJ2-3,CASSLRSVPAINTDTQYF,TGTGCCAGCAGTTTACGGTCTGTGCCAGCCATTAACACAGATACGCAGTATTTT
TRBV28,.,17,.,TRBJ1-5,CASSLFGEWGGYQPQHF,TGTGCCAGCAGTTTATTTGGGGAGTGGGGAGGATATCAGCCCCAGCATTTT
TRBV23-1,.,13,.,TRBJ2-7,CASSRKRGYEQYF,TGCGCCAGCAGCCGGAAGAGAGGGTACGAGCAGTACTTC
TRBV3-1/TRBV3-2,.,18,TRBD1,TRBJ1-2,CASSQNGDRLSDSYGYTF,TGTGCCAGCAGCCAAAATGGGGACAGACTATCAGATTCGTATGGCTACACCTTC
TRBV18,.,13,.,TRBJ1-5,CASSRTKAEPQHF,TGTGCCAGCTCTCGGACCAAGGCGGAGCCCCAGCATTTT
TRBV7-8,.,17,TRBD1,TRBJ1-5,CASSLGPGTGIGQPQHF,TGTGCCAGCAGCTTAGGTCCCGGGACAGGGATCGGACAGCCCCAGCATTTT
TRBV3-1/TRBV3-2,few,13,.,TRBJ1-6,CASSQRREAPLHF,TGTGCCAGCAGCCAACGGAGAGAAGCACCCCTCCACTTT
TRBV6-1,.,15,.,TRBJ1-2,CASSDDRSPNYGYTF,TGTGCCAGCAGTGACGACCGCAGCCCCAACTATGGCTACACCTTC
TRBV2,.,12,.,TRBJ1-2,CASTGEGFGYTF,TGTGCCAGCACCGGGGAGGGGTTTGGCTACACCTTC
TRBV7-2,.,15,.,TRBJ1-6,CASSLGGPSGAPLHF,TGTGCCAGCAGCTTAGGTGGACCTTCAGGGGCACCCCTCCACTTT
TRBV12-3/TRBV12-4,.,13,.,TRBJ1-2,CASSLYGGYGYTF,TGTGCCAGCAGTTTATACGGTGGCTATGGCTACACCTTC
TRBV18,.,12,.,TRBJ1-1,CASSPGLPGAFF,TGTGCCAGCTCACCAGGGCTACCGGGGGCTTTCTTT
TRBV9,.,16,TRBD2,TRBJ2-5,CASSVARTSPRQSQYF,TGTGCCAGCAGCGTAGCCCGGACTAGCCCCAGGCAGTCCCAGTACTTC
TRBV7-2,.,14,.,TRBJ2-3,CASVKSTYTDTQYF,TGTGCCAGCGTGAAGTCGACTTACACAGATACGCAGTATTTT
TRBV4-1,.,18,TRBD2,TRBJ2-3,CASSQVDQAGGLTDTQYF,TGCGCCAGCAGCCAAGTGGACCAAGCGGGAGGACTCACAGATACGCAGTATTTT
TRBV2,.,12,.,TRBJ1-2,CASLDRRYGYTF,TGTGCCAGCCTGGACAGACGCTATGGCTACACCTTC
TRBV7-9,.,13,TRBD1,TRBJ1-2,CASSDRGLSGYTF,TGTGCCAGCAGCGACAGGGGCCTTTCGGGCTACACCTTC
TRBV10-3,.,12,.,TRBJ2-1,CAISDGLGEQFF,TGTGCCATCAGCGACGGTCTTGGGGAGCAGTTCTTC
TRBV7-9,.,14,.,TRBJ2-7,CASSLVATGREQYF,TGTGCCAGCAGCTTAGTCGCCACTGGACGCGAGCAGTACTTC
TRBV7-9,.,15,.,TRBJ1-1,CASSLGAGMNTEAFF,TGTGCCAGCAGCTTAGGGGCAGGGATGAACACTGAAGCTTTCTTT